This is a list of T cell receptor beta chains from one sample in a study of T-cell reconstitution after alpha-beta-depleted transplantation in children. Via MiXCR, TCRdb re-called the PCR reads, giving one row per CDR3 protein. The data show 250,000 to 300,000 distinct CDR3 sequences, 7.5% to 9% seen once. Sample: peripheral blood, taken 360 days after TCRalphabeta/CD19-depleted stem cell transplant. The receptor set was obtained from a female patient aged 2-15 years who had a stem cell transplant for Fanconi anemia, so the T cells may come from the graft donor. The CDR3 runs from the conserved cysteine through the conserved F or W. Each record gives: J gene, V gene, clone size, D gene, CDR3 length, CDR3 DNA, CDR3 protein. The D gene is left open where the match is weak. Clone size appears in some rows only: once, few, many, or a class for an expanded clone.

TRBJ2-1,TRBV12-3/TRBV12-4,many,NA,14,TGTGCCAGCACCTTACAGGGATCCTACAATGAGCAGTTCTTC,CASTLQGSYNEQFF
TRBJ2-1,TRBV15,many,NA,14,TGTGCCACCAGCAGAGATCTCCAAAACAATGAGCAGTTCTTC,CATSRDLQNNEQFF
TRBJ2-5,TRBV3-1,NA,TRBD2,11,TGTGCCAGTACGGGGGGTGGGACCCAGTACTTC,CASTGGGTQYF
TRBJ2-7,TRBV27,many,NA,15,TGTGCCAGCAGCCCCTCCGGGACGCTGGACTACGAGCAGTACTTC,CASSPSGTLDYEQYF
TRBJ2-5,TRBV29-1,many,NA,14,TGCAGCGTTGTGGGCCGCGGGTCCGAAGAGACCCAGTACTTC,CSVVGRGSEETQYF
TRBJ1-5,TRBV20-1,NA,TRBD1,14,TGCAGTGCTCACCCGACAGGGGAGTATCAGCCCCAGCATTTT,CSAHPTGEYQPQHF
TRBJ1-1,TRBV4-1,many,NA,14,TGCGCCAGCAGCCAAGTTCGGGTCCCGACAGAAGCTTTCTTT,CASSQVRVPTEAFF
TRBJ2-7,TRBV6-1,many,NA,18,TGTGCCAGCAGTGACAGAACCGGGACGTCCTTTTTCATGGGCGAGCAGTACTTC,CASSDRTGTSFFMGEQYF
TRBJ1-1,TRBV5-1,NA,NA,16,TGCGCCAGCAGCTTGAATGTGAGACAGATGAACACTGAAGCTTTCTTT,CASSLNVRQMNTEAFF
TRBJ2-3,TRBV5-1,many,TRBD1,15,TGCGCCAGCAGCCAGGGACAGTCTAGCACAGATACGCAGTATTTT,CASSQGQSSTDTQYF